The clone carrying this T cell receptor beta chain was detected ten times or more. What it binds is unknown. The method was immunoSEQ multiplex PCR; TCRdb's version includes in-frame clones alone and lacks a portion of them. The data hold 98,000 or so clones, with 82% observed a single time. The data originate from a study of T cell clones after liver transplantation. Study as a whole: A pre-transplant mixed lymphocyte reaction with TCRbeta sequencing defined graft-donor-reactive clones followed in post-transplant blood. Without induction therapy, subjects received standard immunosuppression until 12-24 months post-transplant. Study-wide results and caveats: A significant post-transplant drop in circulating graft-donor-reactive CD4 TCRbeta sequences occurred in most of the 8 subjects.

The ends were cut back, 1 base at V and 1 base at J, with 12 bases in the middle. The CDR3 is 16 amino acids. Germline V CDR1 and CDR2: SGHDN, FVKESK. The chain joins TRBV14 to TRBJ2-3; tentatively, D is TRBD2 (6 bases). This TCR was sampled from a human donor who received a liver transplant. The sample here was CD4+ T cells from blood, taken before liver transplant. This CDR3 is CASSQGSGYRTDTQYF. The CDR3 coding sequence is TGTGCCAGCAGCCAAGGTAGCGGCTACCGCACAGATACGCAGTATTTT.